This is a list of T cell receptor beta chains from one sample in a study of cytomegalovirus exposure and HLA in healthy donors. Assay used: immunoSEQ multiplex PCR; TCRdb lists only in-frame clones, some missing. The table records roughly 98,000 clones, about 80% of them present only once. Sequencing used PBMCs. All receptors derive from a man aged 18 to 35 in good health and CMV-seropositive. The CDR3 runs from the conserved cysteine through the conserved F or W. Each record gives: D gene, clone size, J gene, V gene, CDR3 DNA, CDR3 protein. A D gene is named only where the DNA matches it firmly. Expanded clones get a size class; other rows say once, few or many, or leave the size out.

d_call: -
clone_size: -
j_call: TRBJ2-7
v_call: TRBV6-1
cdr3_nt: TGTGCCAGCAGTGAACGCCCTTGGGACACCCACTACGAGCAGTACTTC
cdr3_aa: CASSERPWDTHYEQYF

d_call: TRBD2
clone_size: -
j_call: TRBJ2-3
v_call: TRBV6-1
cdr3_nt: TGTGCCAGCAGTGAAGCGCGACTAGCGGGGGGGCCCTTCACAGATACGCAGTATTTT
cdr3_aa: CASSEARLAGGPFTDTQYF

d_call: -
clone_size: -
j_call: TRBJ1-2
v_call: TRBV6-1
cdr3_nt: TGTGCCAGCAGTGGGAGCTATGGCTACACCTTC
cdr3_aa: CASSGSYGYTF

d_call: TRBD2
clone_size: -
j_call: TRBJ2-2
v_call: TRBV9
cdr3_nt: TGTGCCAGCAGCCCGCGGGGGGCCCACACCGGGGAGCTGTTTTTT
cdr3_aa: CASSPRGAHTGELFF

d_call: TRBD1
clone_size: once
j_call: TRBJ2-7
v_call: TRBV7-6
cdr3_nt: TGTGCCAGCAGCTTAGTCCGGGCAGGGGGTGAGCAGTACTTC
cdr3_aa: CASSLVRAGGEQYF

d_call: TRBD2
clone_size: few
j_call: TRBJ2-7
v_call: TRBV4-2
cdr3_nt: TGTGCCAGCAGCCAAGGGGAGCGGGGCTACGAGCAGTACTTC
cdr3_aa: CASSQGERGYEQYF

d_call: -
clone_size: -
j_call: TRBJ1-1
v_call: TRBV5-5
cdr3_nt: TGTGCCAGCAGCCTTTGGAACACTGAAGCTTTCTTT
cdr3_aa: CASSLWNTEAFF

d_call: TRBD1
clone_size: -
j_call: TRBJ2-6
v_call: TRBV7-2
cdr3_nt: TGTGCCAGCAGCCCAAGCGGGACAGGGTGGAGCCCTGGGGCCAACGTCCTGACTTTC
cdr3_aa: CASSPSGTGWSPGANVLTF

d_call: -
clone_size: -
j_call: TRBJ1-2
v_call: TRBV14
cdr3_nt: TGTGCCAGCAGCCAGGCGGGGTATAACTATGGCTACACCTTC
cdr3_aa: CASSQAGYNYGYTF

d_call: TRBD2
clone_size: -
j_call: TRBJ2-3
v_call: TRBV2
cdr3_nt: TGTGCCAGCAGTGTTTACGGGGGAGGGACAGATACGCAGTATTTT
cdr3_aa: CASSVYGGGTDTQYF

d_call: -
clone_size: -
j_call: TRBJ1-3
v_call: TRBV15
cdr3_nt: TGTGCCACCAGCAGAGACAGGGCTCCTGGAAACACCATATATTTT
cdr3_aa: CATSRDRAPGNTIYF

d_call: -
clone_size: -
j_call: TRBJ2-7
v_call: TRBV21-1
cdr3_nt: TGTGCCAGCAGCAAAGCTGAGGCAGGGGGGTCCTACGAGCAGTACTTC
cdr3_aa: CASSKAEAGGSYEQYF

d_call: TRBD1
clone_size: -
j_call: TRBJ1-6
v_call: TRBV5-5
cdr3_nt: TGTGCCAGCAGCATCTACAGGGGCGCCTATAATTCACCCCTCCACTTT
cdr3_aa: CASSIYRGAYNSPLHF

d_call: -
clone_size: -
j_call: TRBJ1-1
v_call: TRBV9
cdr3_nt: TGTGCCAGCAGCTCCCACAGGGTGGGAAACACTGAAGCTTTCTTT
cdr3_aa: CASSSHRVGNTEAFF

d_call: TRBD1
clone_size: few
j_call: TRBJ1-1
v_call: TRBV15
cdr3_nt: TGTGCCACCAGCAGAGAAAAGGGGGCGAACACTGAAGCTTTCTTT
cdr3_aa: CATSREKGANTEAFF

d_call: -
clone_size: -
j_call: TRBJ1-1
v_call: TRBV5-1
cdr3_nt: TGCGCCAGCAGCTTAAAGAGGGGTGCGGGGACCACTGAAGCTTTCTTT
cdr3_aa: CASSLKRGAGTTEAFF

d_call: TRBD1
clone_size: -
j_call: TRBJ1-5
v_call: TRBV6-1
cdr3_nt: TGTGCCAGCAGTGGAAACTGGGACAGGGTCAATCAGCCCCAGCATTTT
cdr3_aa: CASSGNWDRVNQPQHF

d_call: TRBD1
clone_size: -
j_call: TRBJ1-5
v_call: TRBV5-1
cdr3_nt: TGCGCCAGCAGCTTGGGGGACAGGGATCAGCCCCAGCATTTT
cdr3_aa: CASSLGDRDQPQHF

d_call: TRBD1
clone_size: -
j_call: TRBJ1-4
v_call: TRBV5-4
cdr3_nt: TGTGCCAGCACCGTACAGGGGGCGCGGGAAAAACTGTTTTTT
cdr3_aa: CASTVQGAREKLFF

d_call: TRBD2
clone_size: -
j_call: TRBJ2-5
v_call: TRBV28
cdr3_nt: TGTGCCACCAGGGGACTAGCGGGGGGGGTGCGAGAGACCCAGTACTTC
cdr3_aa: CATRGLAGGVRETQYF

d_call: -
clone_size: -
j_call: TRBJ2-1
v_call: TRBV6-5
cdr3_nt: TGTGCCAGCAGTTCCGGGACTGTGACCTACAATGAGCAGTTCTTC
cdr3_aa: CASSSGTVTYNEQFF

d_call: -
clone_size: -
j_call: TRBJ2-3
v_call: TRBV7-6
cdr3_nt: TGTGCCAGCAGCTTAGGGACTCAAGCTAGCACAGATACGCAGTATTTT
cdr3_aa: CASSLGTQASTDTQYF

d_call: -
clone_size: -
j_call: TRBJ1-1
v_call: TRBV5-4
cdr3_nt: TGTGCCAGCAGCTTGGTGCGGGGGGCGCGGACTGAAGCTTTCTTT
cdr3_aa: CASSLVRGARTEAFF

d_call: TRBD1
clone_size: -
j_call: TRBJ1-1
v_call: TRBV5-4
cdr3_nt: TGTGCCAGCAGTGACAGGGAGCGAAACACTGAAGCTTTCTTT
cdr3_aa: CASSDRERNTEAFF

d_call: TRBD1
clone_size: -
j_call: TRBJ2-2
v_call: TRBV5-1
cdr3_nt: TGCGCCAGCAGACCGGACAGGGCCACCGGGGAGCTGTTTTTT
cdr3_aa: CASRPDRATGELFF

d_call: TRBD1
clone_size: -
j_call: TRBJ1-1
v_call: TRBV5-6
cdr3_nt: TGTGCCAGCAGGATACAGGGGGCGAACACTGAAGCTTTCTTT
cdr3_aa: CASRIQGANTEAFF

d_call: TRBD2
clone_size: once
j_call: TRBJ2-1
v_call: TRBV29-1
cdr3_nt: TGCAGCGTCGTGCCAGGCGGGGGGATGAATGAGCAGTTCTTC
cdr3_aa: CSVVPGGGMNEQFF

d_call: TRBD2
clone_size: -
j_call: TRBJ2-1
v_call: TRBV30
cdr3_nt: TGTGCCTGGAGTGTACGAGATTTTGGGCGGGGGGGGAAGCAGTTCTTC
cdr3_aa: CAWSVRDFGRGGKQFF

d_call: -
clone_size: -
j_call: TRBJ2-2
v_call: TRBV6-4
cdr3_nt: TGTGCCAGCAGTGACTCCTCGGGGAGAGGGGAGCTGTTTTTT
cdr3_aa: CASSDSSGRGELFF

d_call: -
clone_size: -
j_call: TRBJ2-5
v_call: TRBV5-4
cdr3_nt: TGTGCCAGCAGCTTGGATCAGGAGACCCAGTACTTC
cdr3_aa: CASSLDQETQYF

d_call: TRBD1
clone_size: few
j_call: TRBJ1-2
v_call: TRBV10-3
cdr3_nt: TGTGCCATCAGGGCCAATAGGGACAGCTATGGCTACACCTTC
cdr3_aa: CAIRANRDSYGYTF

d_call: TRBD1
clone_size: -
j_call: TRBJ2-2
v_call: TRBV29-1
cdr3_nt: TGCAGCGTTAAGACAGGGGAGTCCGGGGAGCTGTTTTTT
cdr3_aa: CSVKTGESGELFF

d_call: TRBD1
clone_size: -
j_call: TRBJ2-3
v_call: TRBV27
cdr3_nt: TGTGCCAGCAGTGCAAACAGGGGGCGAGGGGGAGATACGCAGTATTTT
cdr3_aa: CASSANRGRGGDTQYF

d_call: TRBD1
clone_size: -
j_call: TRBJ1-5
v_call: TRBV5-8
cdr3_nt: TGTGCCAGCAGCTTGGCGCGACAGGGAGTCCAGCCCCAGCATTTT
cdr3_aa: CASSLARQGVQPQHF

d_call: TRBD1
clone_size: -
j_call: TRBJ1-4
v_call: TRBV14
cdr3_nt: TGTGCCAGCAGCCAGGGCCTTCCGACAGGGGGACCTGAAAAACTGTTTTTT
cdr3_aa: CASSQGLPTGGPEKLFF

d_call: TRBD1
clone_size: -
j_call: TRBJ1-5
v_call: TRBV6-1
cdr3_nt: TGTGCCAGCAGTGAAGGGGACAGGGGGCTTCGGAATCAGCCCCAGCATTTT
cdr3_aa: CASSEGDRGLRNQPQHF

d_call: TRBD2
clone_size: -
j_call: TRBJ2-5
v_call: TRBV11-2
cdr3_nt: TGTGCCAGCAGCCCCGGGGGGGACCAAGAGACCCAGTACTTC
cdr3_aa: CASSPGGDQETQYF

d_call: TRBD1
clone_size: -
j_call: TRBJ2-7
v_call: TRBV4-1
cdr3_nt: TGCGCCAGCAGCCAACACGAGACAGGGCGGCGCGAGCAGTACTTC
cdr3_aa: CASSQHETGRREQYF

d_call: TRBD1
clone_size: -
j_call: TRBJ1-1
v_call: TRBV14
cdr3_nt: TGTGCCAGCAGCCATTTGACAGGGGTGTCCCTGGGGACTGAAGCTTTCTTT
cdr3_aa: CASSHLTGVSLGTEAFF

d_call: TRBD2
clone_size: -
j_call: TRBJ2-1
v_call: TRBV7-9
cdr3_nt: TGTGCCAGCAGCTTAGCTACTAGCGGGGTTTACAATGAGCAGTTCTTC
cdr3_aa: CASSLATSGVYNEQFF

d_call: -
clone_size: -
j_call: TRBJ1-3
v_call: TRBV6-5
cdr3_nt: TGTGCCAGCAGTTCACCGACTATCTCTGGAAACACCATATATTTT
cdr3_aa: CASSSPTISGNTIYF

d_call: -
clone_size: -
j_call: TRBJ1-1
v_call: TRBV19
cdr3_nt: TGTGCCAGTAGTATAAGGTTGGGACAGAACACTGAAGCTTTCTTT
cdr3_aa: CASSIRLGQNTEAFF

d_call: -
clone_size: -
j_call: TRBJ1-1
v_call: TRBV6-1
cdr3_nt: TGTGCCAGCAGTGCACAGACGAACACTGAAGCTTTCTTT
cdr3_aa: CASSAQTNTEAFF

d_call: -
clone_size: -
j_call: TRBJ1-1
v_call: TRBV27
cdr3_nt: TGTGCCAGCAGTTTATCGCGGTCACAGAACACTGAAGCTTTCTTT
cdr3_aa: CASSLSRSQNTEAFF

d_call: TRBD2
clone_size: -
j_call: TRBJ2-1
v_call: TRBV7-6
cdr3_nt: TGTGCCAGCAGCTCAAACCGGACTAGCGGGACCGGCTACAATGAGCAGTTCTTC
cdr3_aa: CASSSNRTSGTGYNEQFF

d_call: -
clone_size: -
j_call: TRBJ1-5
v_call: TRBV13
cdr3_nt: TGTGCCAGCAGCTTAGGCCTGGGGGCGAGCAATCAGCCCCAGCATTTT
cdr3_aa: CASSLGLGASNQPQHF

d_call: -
clone_size: -
j_call: TRBJ1-4
v_call: TRBV28
cdr3_nt: TGTGCCAGCACCCCCGGAGCACGTGAAAAACTGTTTTTT
cdr3_aa: CASTPGAREKLFF

d_call: TRBD1
clone_size: once
j_call: TRBJ1-1
v_call: TRBV7-6
cdr3_nt: TGTGCCAGCAGCATCGGACAGGGGGACACTGAAGCTTTCTTT
cdr3_aa: CASSIGQGDTEAFF

d_call: -
clone_size: -
j_call: TRBJ2-7
v_call: TRBV28
cdr3_nt: TGTGCCAGCAGTTTGCCCTTGGGAGGGGGGGCCAACGAGCAGTACTTC
cdr3_aa: CASSLPLGGGANEQYF

d_call: -
clone_size: few
j_call: TRBJ1-3
v_call: TRBV28
cdr3_nt: TGTGCCAGTGGAACCGGTAAGGCGGCCCAAGACACCATATATTTT
cdr3_aa: CASGTGKAAQDTIYF

d_call: TRBD2
clone_size: once
j_call: TRBJ2-1
v_call: TRBV27
cdr3_nt: TGTGCCAGCAGACCAGGGACTAGCGGGGGGGGCGAGCAGTTCTTC
cdr3_aa: CASRPGTSGGGEQFF

d_call: -
clone_size: -
j_call: TRBJ2-7
v_call: TRBV5-1
cdr3_nt: TGCGCCAGCAGCTCGGGGGGACAAAAAACGGGGGAGCAGTACTTC
cdr3_aa: CASSSGGQKTGEQYF

d_call: -
clone_size: few
j_call: TRBJ1-5
v_call: TRBV11-2
cdr3_nt: TGTGCCAGCAGCTTTGGGGGGGCCAATCAGCCCCAGCATTTT
cdr3_aa: CASSFGGANQPQHF

d_call: TRBD1
clone_size: -
j_call: TRBJ2-3
v_call: TRBV7-9
cdr3_nt: TGTGCCAGCGACCTCACAGGGGGCAGGACAGATACGCAGTATTTT
cdr3_aa: CASDLTGGRTDTQYF

d_call: TRBD2
clone_size: once
j_call: TRBJ2-7
v_call: TRBV29-1
cdr3_nt: TGCAGCGTTTCGGTAGCGGGGGCTAGCTACGAGCAGTACTTC
cdr3_aa: CSVSVAGASYEQYF

d_call: -
clone_size: few
j_call: TRBJ2-7
v_call: TRBV25-1
cdr3_nt: TGTGCCAGCAGTGAAGAGGGAGGGGGGACAGGCTACGAGCAGTACTTC
cdr3_aa: CASSEEGGGTGYEQYF